This T cell receptor beta chain derives from a study of response to subunit inactivated influenza vaccine. Points from the study as a whole: Authors suggested each seasonal influenza vaccination recruits few new T cells.

TCRdb re-called the RT-PCR reads with MiXCR, one entry per CDR3 protein. The sample has under 800,000 distinct CDR3 sequences; about 15% are singletons. A few counts support this clonotype. Its specificity is not known. The CDR3 consists of 14 residues. V was cut by 5 bases and J by 2 bases, with 12 bases left in between. Per germline, CDR1 SGHAT and CDR2 FQNNGV. The specimen comprised PBMCs from blood, sampled approximately 15 days before vaccination. The V call is TRBV11-2, the J call TRBJ2-5; unclear D gene. This receptor was obtained from a man over 45 who received an inactivated influenza vaccine. In nucleotides, the CDR3 is TGTGCCAGCAGCCCCCCGTTGAGTCAAGAGACCCAGTACTTC. Its translation is CASSPPLSQETQYF.